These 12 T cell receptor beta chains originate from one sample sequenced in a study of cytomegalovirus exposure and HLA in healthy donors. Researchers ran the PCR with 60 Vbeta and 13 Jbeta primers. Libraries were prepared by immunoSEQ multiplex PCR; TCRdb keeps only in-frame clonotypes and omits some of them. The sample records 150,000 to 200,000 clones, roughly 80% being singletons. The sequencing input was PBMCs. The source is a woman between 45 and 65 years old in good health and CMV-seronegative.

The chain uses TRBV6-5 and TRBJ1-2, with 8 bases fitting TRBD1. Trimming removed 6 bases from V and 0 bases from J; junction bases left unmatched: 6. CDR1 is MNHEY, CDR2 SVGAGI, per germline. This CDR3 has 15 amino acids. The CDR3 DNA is TGTGCCAGCAGCCGCGGACAGGGAGCTAACTATGGCTACACCTTC. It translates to CASSRGQGANYGYTF.

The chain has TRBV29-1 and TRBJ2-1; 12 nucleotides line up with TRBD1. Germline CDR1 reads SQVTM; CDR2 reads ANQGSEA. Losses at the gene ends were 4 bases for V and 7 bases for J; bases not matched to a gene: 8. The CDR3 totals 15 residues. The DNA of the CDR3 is TGCAGCGTTGCCCGGGGACAGGGGGCATTTAATGAGCAGTTCTTC. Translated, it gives CSVARGQGAFNEQFF.

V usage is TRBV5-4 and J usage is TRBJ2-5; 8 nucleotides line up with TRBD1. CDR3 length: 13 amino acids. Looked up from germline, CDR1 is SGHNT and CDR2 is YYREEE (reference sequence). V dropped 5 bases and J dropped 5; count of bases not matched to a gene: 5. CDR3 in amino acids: CASSVGQGETQYF. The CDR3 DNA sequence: TGTGCCAGCAGTGTCGGACAGGGTGAGACCCAGTACTTC.

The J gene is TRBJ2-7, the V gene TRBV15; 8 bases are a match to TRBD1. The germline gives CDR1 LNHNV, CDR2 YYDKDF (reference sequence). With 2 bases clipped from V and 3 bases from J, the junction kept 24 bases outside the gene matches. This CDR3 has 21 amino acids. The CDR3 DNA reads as TGTGCCACCAGCAGACCGCCAGTTTTGCGGCAGGGGGCTGACCAAGTCTACGAGCAGTACTTC. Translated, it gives CATSRPPVLRQGADQVYEQYF.

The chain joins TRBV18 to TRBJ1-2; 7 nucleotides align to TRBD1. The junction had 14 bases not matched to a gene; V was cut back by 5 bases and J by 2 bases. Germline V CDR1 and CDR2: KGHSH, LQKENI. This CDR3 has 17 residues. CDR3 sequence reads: CASSSSVLTGTNYGYTF. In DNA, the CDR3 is TGTGCCAGCTCATCTTCGGTCCTGACAGGGACGAACTATGGCTACACCTTC.

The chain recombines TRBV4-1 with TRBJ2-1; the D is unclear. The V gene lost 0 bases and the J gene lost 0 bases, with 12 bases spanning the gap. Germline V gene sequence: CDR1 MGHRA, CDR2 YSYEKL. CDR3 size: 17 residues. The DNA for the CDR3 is TGCGCCAGCAGCCAAGAAACACAGCCGAGCTCCTACAATGAGCAGTTCTTC. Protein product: CASSQETQPSSYNEQFF.

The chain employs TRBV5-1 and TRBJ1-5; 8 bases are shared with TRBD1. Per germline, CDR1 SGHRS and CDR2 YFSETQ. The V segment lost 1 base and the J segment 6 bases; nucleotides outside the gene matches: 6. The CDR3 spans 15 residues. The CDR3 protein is CASSLSGGGGQPQHF. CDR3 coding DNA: TGCGCCAGCAGCTTGTCAGGGGGCGGGGGTCAGCCCCAGCATTTT. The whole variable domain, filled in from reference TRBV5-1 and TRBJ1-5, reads KAGVTQTPRYLIKTRGQQVTLSCSPISGHRSVSWYQQTPGQGLQFLFEYFSETQRNKGNFPGRFSGRQFSNSRSEMNVSTLELGDSALYLCASSLSGGGGQPQHFGDGTRLSIL.

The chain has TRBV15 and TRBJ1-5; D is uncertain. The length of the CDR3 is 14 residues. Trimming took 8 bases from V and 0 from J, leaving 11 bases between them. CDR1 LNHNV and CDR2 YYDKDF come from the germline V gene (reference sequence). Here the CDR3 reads CATRDTYSNQPQHF. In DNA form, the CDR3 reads TGTGCCACCCGCGACACCTATAGCAATCAGCCCCAGCATTTT. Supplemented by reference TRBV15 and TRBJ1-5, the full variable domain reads DAMVIQNPRYQVTQFGKPVTLSCSQTLNHNVMYWYQQKSSQAPKLLFHYYDKDFNNEADTPDNFQSRRPNTSFCFLDIRSPGLGDTAMYLCATRDTYSNQPQHFGDGTRLSIL.

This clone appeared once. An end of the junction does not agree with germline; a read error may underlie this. The CDR3 here is CASALNSGTGANGLTF. The CDR3 DNA is TGTGCCAGCGCCCTGAATTCAGGGACTGGGGCCAACGGCCTGACTTTC. The rearrangement links TRBV28 to TRBJ2-6, with a tentative D call TRBD2 (6 bases). The germline gives CDR1 MDHEN, CDR2 SYDVKM. The CDR3 loop spans 16 amino acids.

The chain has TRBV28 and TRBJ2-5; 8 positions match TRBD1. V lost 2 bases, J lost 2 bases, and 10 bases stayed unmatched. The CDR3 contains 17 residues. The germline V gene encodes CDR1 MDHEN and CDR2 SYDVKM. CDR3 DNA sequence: TGTGCCAGCAGTTTAGGCCTGACAGGGGCGCTGCAAGAGACCCAGTACTTC. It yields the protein CASSLGLTGALQETQYF.

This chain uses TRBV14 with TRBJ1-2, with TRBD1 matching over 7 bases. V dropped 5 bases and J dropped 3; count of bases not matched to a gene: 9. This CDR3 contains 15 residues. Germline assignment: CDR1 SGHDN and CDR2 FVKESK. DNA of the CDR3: TGTGCCAGCAGCGCGGGACAGCTTTTTTACTATGGCTACACCTTC. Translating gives CASSAGQLFYYGYTF. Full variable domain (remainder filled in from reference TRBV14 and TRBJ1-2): EAGVTQFPSHSVIEKGQTVTLRCDPISGHDNLYWYRRVMGKEIKFLLHFVKESKQDESGMPNNRFLAERTGGTYSTLKVQPAELEDSGVYFCASSAGQLFYYGYTFGSGTRLTVV.

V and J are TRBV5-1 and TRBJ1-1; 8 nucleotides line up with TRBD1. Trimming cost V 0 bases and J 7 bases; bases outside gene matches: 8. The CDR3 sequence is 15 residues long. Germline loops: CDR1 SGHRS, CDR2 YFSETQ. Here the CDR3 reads CASSLGQGKTSEAFF. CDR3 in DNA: TGCGCCAGCAGCTTGGGACAGGGGAAGACCAGTGAAGCTTTCTTT.